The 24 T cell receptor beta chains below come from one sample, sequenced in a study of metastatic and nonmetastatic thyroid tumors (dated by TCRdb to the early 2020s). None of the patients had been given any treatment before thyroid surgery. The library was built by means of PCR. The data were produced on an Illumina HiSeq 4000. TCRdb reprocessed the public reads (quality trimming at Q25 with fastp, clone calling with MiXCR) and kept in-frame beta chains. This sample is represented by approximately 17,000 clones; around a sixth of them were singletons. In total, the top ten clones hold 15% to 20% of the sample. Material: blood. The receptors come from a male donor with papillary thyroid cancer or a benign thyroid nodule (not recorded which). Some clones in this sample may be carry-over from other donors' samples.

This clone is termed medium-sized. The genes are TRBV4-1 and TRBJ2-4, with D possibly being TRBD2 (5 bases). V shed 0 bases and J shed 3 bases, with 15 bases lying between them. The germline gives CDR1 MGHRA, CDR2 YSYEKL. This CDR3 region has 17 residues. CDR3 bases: TGCGCCAGCAGCCAAGATCTGGGCGGGCCTGGCAAAAACATTCAGTACTTC. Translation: CASSQDLGGPGKNIQYF.

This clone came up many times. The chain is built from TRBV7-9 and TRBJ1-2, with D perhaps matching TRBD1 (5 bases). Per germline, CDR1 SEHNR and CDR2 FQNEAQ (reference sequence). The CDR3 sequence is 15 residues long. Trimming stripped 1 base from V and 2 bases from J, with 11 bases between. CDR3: CASSLGRAGNYGYTF. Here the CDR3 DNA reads TGTGCCAGCAGCTTAGGCCGGGCAGGGAACTATGGCTACACCTTC.

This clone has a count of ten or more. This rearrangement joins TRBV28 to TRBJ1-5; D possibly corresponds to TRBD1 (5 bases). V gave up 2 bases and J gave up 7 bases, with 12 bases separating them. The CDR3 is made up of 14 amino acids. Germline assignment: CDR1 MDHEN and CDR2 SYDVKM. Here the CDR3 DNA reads TGTGCCAGCAGTTTACAGGGAGATGGCCAGCCCCAGCATTTT. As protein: CASSLQGDGQPQHF.

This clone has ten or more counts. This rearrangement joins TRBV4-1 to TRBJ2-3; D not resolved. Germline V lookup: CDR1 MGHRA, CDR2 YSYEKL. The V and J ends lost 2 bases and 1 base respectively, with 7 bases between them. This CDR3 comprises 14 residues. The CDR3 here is CASSQTIGTDTQYF. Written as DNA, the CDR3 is TGCGCCAGCAGCCAAACGATCGGCACAGATACGCAGTATTTT.

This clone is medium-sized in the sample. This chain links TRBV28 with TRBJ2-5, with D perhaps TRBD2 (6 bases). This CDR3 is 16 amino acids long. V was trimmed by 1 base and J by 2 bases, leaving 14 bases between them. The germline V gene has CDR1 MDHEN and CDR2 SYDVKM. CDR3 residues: CASSLLRDWGQETQYF. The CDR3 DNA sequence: TGTGCCAGCAGTTTATTGAGGGACTGGGGGCAAGAGACCCAGTACTTC.

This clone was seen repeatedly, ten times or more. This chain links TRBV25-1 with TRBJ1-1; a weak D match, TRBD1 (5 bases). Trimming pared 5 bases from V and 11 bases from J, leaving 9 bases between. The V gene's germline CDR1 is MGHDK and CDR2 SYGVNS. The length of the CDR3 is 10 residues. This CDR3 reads CASSIPGAFF. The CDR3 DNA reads TGTGCCAGCAGTATCCCAGGGGCTTTCTTT.

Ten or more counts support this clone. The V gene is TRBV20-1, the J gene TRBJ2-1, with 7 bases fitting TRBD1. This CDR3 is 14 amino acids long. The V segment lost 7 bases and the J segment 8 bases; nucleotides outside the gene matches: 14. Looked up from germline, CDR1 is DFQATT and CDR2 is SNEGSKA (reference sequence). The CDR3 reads CSVPQGVSGDEQFF. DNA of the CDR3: TGCAGTGTTCCTCAGGGGGTCTCAGGGGATGAGCAGTTCTTC.

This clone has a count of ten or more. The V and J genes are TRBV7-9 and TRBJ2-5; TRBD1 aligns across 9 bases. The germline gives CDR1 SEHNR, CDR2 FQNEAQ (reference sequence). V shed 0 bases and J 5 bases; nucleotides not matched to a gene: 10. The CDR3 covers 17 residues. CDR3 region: CASSLAPGQGFMETQYF. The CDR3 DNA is TGTGCCAGCAGCTTAGCACCGGGACAGGGATTTATGGAGACCCAGTACTTC.

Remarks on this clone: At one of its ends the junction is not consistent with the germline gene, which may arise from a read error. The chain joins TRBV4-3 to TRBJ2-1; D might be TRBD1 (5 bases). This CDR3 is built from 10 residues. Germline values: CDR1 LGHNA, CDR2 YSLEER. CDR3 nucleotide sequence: TGCGCCAGCTGGCAGGGCGAGCATTTCTTC. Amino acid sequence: CASWQGEHFF.

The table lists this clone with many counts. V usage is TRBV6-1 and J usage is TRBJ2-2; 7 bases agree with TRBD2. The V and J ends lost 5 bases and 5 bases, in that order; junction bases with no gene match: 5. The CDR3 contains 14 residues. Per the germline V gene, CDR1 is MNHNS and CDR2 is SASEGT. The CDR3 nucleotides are TGTGCCAGCAGTTCCCCTAGCGGTACCGGGGAGCTGTTTTTT. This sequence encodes CASSSPSGTGELFF.

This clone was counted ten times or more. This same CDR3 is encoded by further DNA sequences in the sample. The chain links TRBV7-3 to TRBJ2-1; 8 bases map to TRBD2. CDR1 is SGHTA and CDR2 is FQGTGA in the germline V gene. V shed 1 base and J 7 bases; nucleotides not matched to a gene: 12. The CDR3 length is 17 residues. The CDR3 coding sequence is TGTGCCAGCAGCTTAAGGCGAGCGGGAGTGGAGGGAAATGAGCAGTTCTTC. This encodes CASSLRRAGVEGNEQFF.

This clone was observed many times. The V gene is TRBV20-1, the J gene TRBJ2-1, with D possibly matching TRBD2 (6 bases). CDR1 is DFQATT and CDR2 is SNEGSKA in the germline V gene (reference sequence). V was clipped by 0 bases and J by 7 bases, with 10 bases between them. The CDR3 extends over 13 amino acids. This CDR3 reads CSARDGSGNEQFF. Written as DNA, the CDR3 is TGCAGTGCTAGAGACGGGAGTGGTAATGAGCAGTTCTTC.

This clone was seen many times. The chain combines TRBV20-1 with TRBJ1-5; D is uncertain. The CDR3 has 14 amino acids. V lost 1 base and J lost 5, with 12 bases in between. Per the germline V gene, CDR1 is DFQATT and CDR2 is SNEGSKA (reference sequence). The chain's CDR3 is CSARGHPLDQPQHF. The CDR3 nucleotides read TGCAGTGCTAGAGGGCACCCTCTGGATCAGCCCCAGCATTTT.

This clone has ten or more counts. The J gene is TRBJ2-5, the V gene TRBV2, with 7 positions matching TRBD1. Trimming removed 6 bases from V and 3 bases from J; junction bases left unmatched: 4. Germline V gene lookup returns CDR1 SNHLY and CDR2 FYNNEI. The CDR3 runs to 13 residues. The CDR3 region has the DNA TGTGCCAGCAGAGCCGGGACAGAAGAGACCCAGTACTTC. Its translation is CASRAGTEETQYF.

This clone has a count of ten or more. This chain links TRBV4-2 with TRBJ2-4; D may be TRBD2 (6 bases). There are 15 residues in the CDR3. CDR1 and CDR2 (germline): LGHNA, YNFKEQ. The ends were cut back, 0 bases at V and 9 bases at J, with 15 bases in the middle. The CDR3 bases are TGTGCCAGCAGCCAAGATGAGGGGACCGGGGGCATTCAGTACTTC. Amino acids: CASSQDEGTGGIQYF.

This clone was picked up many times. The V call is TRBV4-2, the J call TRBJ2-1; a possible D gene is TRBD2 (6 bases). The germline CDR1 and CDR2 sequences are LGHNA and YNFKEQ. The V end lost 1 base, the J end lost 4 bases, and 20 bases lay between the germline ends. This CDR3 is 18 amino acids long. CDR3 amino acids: CASSQATLRGMQYNEQFF. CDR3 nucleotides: TGTGCCAGCAGCCAAGCTACCCTTCGCGGGATGCAATACAATGAGCAGTTCTTC.

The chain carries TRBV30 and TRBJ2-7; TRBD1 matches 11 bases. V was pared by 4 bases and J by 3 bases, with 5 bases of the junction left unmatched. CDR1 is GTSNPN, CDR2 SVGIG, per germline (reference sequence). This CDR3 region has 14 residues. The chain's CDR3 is CAWNPGTGGYEQYF. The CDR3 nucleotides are TGTGCCTGGAATCCCGGGACAGGGGGCTACGAGCAGTACTTC.

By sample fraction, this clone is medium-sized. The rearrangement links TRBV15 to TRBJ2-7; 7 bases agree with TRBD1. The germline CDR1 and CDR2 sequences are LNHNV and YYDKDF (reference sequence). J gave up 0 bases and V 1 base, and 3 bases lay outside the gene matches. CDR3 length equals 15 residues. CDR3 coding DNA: TGTGCCACCAGCAGAGGTACAGGGGACTCCTACGAGCAGTACTTC. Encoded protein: CATSRGTGDSYEQYF.

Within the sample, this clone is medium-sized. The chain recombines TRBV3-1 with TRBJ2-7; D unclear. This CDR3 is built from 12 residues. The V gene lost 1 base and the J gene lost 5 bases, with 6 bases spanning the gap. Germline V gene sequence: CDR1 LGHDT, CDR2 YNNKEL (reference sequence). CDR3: CASSQVRDEQYF. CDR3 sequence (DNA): TGTGCCAGCAGCCAAGTTAGGGACGAGCAGTACTTC.

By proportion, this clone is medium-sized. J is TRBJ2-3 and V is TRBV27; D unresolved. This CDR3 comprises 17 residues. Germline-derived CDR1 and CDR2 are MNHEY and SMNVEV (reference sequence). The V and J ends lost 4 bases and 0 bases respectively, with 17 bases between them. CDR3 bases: TGTGCCAGCAGTTCAAGCCCAACGTCCGCTAGCACAGATACGCAGTATTTT. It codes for CASSSSPTSASTDTQYF.

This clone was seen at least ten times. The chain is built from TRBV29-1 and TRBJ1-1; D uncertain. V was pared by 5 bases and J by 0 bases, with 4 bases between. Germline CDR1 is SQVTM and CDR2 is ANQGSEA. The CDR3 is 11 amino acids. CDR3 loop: CSVTLNTEAFF. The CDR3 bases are TGCAGCGTTACACTGAACACTGAAGCTTTCTTT.

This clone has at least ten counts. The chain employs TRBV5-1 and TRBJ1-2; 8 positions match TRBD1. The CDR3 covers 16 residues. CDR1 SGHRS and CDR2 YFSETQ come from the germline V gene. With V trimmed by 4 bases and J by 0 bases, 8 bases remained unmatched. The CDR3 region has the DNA TGCGCCAGCAGCAAAACCAGGGGGCTACCTAACTATGGCTACACCTTC. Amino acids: CASSKTRGLPNYGYTF.

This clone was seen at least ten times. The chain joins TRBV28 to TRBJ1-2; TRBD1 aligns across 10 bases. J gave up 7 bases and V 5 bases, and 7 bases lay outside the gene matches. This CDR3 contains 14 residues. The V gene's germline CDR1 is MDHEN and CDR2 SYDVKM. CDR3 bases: TGTGCCAGCAGTCAACCGGGACAGGGGCTTGGCTACACCTTC. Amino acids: CASSQPGQGLGYTF.

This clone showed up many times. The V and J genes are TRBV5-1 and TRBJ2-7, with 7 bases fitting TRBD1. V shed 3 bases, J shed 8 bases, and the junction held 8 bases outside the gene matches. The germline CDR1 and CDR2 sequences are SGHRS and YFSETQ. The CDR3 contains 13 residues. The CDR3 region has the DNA TGCGCCAGCAGCTACGACAGGGAAAAAAAGCAGTACTTC. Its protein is CASSYDREKKQYF.